This is a list of T cell receptor beta chains from one sample in a study of blood T cell repertoires in COVID-19. Method: immunoSEQ multiplex PCR; TCRdb's copy keeps in-frame clones and lacks some. Here the sample spans some 290,000 clones, 85% to 95% being singletons. Sequencing used PBMCs or T cells enriched from blood (not recorded which). Receptors originate from a woman in her twenties or thirties who had been exposed to COVID-19. Both conserved end residues are part of each CDR3. Each record gives: D gene, V gene, clone size, J gene, CDR3 protein, CDR3 DNA. A D gene is named only where the DNA matches it firmly. Not all rows give a size; the values are once, few, many and, for expanded clones, a class.

>TRBD1|TRBV10-3|.|TRBJ1-5
CAIRPDRQNQPQHF
TGTGCCATCAGGCCGGACAGGCAAAATCAGCCCCAGCATTTT
>TRBD1|TRBV19|.|TRBJ1-5
CASSAYRGDQPQHF
TGTGCCAGTAGTGCCTACAGGGGGGATCAGCCCCAGCATTTT
>.|TRBV4-3|.|TRBJ2-7
CASSQDLTVYEQYF
TGCGCCAGCAGCCAAGATCTTACGGTCTACGAGCAGTACTTC
>TRBD1|TRBV3-1/TRBV3-2|.|TRBJ2-7
CHTETDVGIREIGQGANEQYF
TGCCACACTGAAACCGACGTCGGCATCCGGGAGATAGGACAGGGGGCGAACGAGCAGTACTTC
>.|TRBV7-6|.|TRBJ1-2
CASSPDTTHPYF
TGTGCCAGCAGCCCCGACACCACCCATCCCTACTTC
>TRBD1|TRBV2|.|TRBJ1-2
CASKLGTGRLYGYTF
TGTGCCAGCAAATTAGGGACAGGGAGACTCTATGGCTACACCTTC
>.|TRBV29-1|.|TRBJ1-2
CSVEVAGDGYTF
TGCAGCGTTGAAGTGGCCGGGGATGGCTACACCTTC
>TRBD1|TRBV2|.|TRBJ2-3
CASSSQGARGDTQYF
TGTGCCAGCAGTTCACAGGGGGCGCGGGGAGATACGCAGTATTTT
>.|TRBV19|.|TRBJ2-3
CASKSWGPTDTQYF
TGTGCCAGTAAGAGTTGGGGCCCCACAGATACGCAGTATTTT
>TRBD1|TRBV6-5|.|TRBJ1-2
CASPRDSRYGYTF
TGTGCCAGCCCCCGGGACAGTCGATATGGCTACACCTTC
>TRBD1|TRBV10-3|.|TRBJ1-3
CAISEPQGGLNTIYF
TGTGCCATCAGTGAGCCCCAGGGGGGCTTAAACACCATATATTTT
>.|TRBV3-1/TRBV3-2|.|TRBJ1-3
CASSQGPGSSGNTIYF
TGTGCCAGCAGCCAGGGCCCGGGATCCTCTGGAAACACCATATATTTT
>.|TRBV5-6|.|TRBJ1-1
CASSLEGVVTEAFF
TGTGCCAGCAGCTTGGAAGGAGTAGTCACTGAAGCTTTCTTT
>.|TRBV28|.|TRBJ1-6
CASSWASLGLHF
TGTGCCAGCAGTTGGGCCAGCTTGGGCCTCCACTTT
>.|TRBV12-3/TRBV12-4|.|TRBJ1-1
CASRRDIETEAFF
TGTGCCAGCCGACGTGACATTGAGACTGAAGCTTTCTTT
>TRBD1|TRBV12-5|few|TRBJ1-5
CASVSDRGGNQPQHF
TGTGCTAGTGTTTCGGACAGGGGAGGCAATCAGCCCCAGCATTTT
>TRBD2|TRBV18|.|TRBJ2-1
CASSPFRAGVVMDEQFF
TGTGCCAGCTCACCATTTCGAGCGGGGGTGGTGATGGATGAGCAGTTCTTC
>TRBD1|TRBV3-1/TRBV3-2|.|TRBJ1-5
CASSPRQGLREYSNQPQHF
TGTGCCAGCAGCCCCAGACAGGGCCTGAGGGAATATAGCAATCAGCCCCAGCATTTT
>.|TRBV13|.|TRBJ2-7
CASSPQGHFYEQYF
TGTGCCAGCAGTCCGCAGGGGCACTTTTACGAGCAGTACTTC
>.|TRBV6-5|.|TRBJ1-5
CASRDRQVIGQPQHF
TGTGCCAGCAGAGATAGACAGGTAATCGGTCAGCCCCAGCATTTT
>TRBD1|TRBV10-3|once|TRBJ1-2
CAISESGSQGANGYTF
TGTGCCATCAGTGAGTCAGGATCTCAGGGGGCGAATGGCTACACCTTC
>.|TRBV7-2|.|TRBJ2-2
CASSRDKNTGELFF
TGTGCCAGCAGCAGGGACAAGAACACCGGGGAGCTGTTTTTT
>TRBD1|TRBV2|few|TRBJ2-7
CASSQTPGQMYF
TGTGCCAGCAGTCAAACCCCGGGACAGATGTACTTC
>TRBD2|TRBV7-9|.|TRBJ2-1
CASSPQERGTIYLIEQFF
TGTGCCAGCAGCCCCCAGGAGCGGGGGACGATATATCTTATTGAGCAGTTCTTC
>.|TRBV5-4|once|TRBJ2-2
CASSLGSTGELFF
TGTGCCAGCAGCTTAGGGAGCACCGGGGAGCTGTTTTTT
>TRBD1|TRBV15|.|TRBJ2-1
CATSRDLGQGVEEQFF
TGTGCCACCAGCAGAGATCTGGGACAGGGGGTCGAGGAGCAGTTCTTC
>.|TRBV2|.|TRBJ1-6
CASMREINSPLHF
TGTGCCAGCATGCGGGAAATAAATTCACCCCTCCACTTT
>.|TRBV27|.|TRBJ1-2
CASSSRRGNYGYTF
TGTGCCAGCAGTTCAAGACGGGGGAACTATGGCTACACCTTC
>TRBD2|TRBV24-1|.|TRBJ2-7
CATSLAGVPEQYF
TGTGCCACCAGTCTAGCGGGGGTCCCGGAGCAGTACTTC
>TRBD1|TRBV30|.|TRBJ1-4
CVATGNDGEKLFF
TGCGTCGCGACAGGGAATGACGGGGAAAAACTGTTTTTT
>.|TRBV11-1|.|TRBJ2-3
CASSLVAKSTDTQYF
TGTGCCAGCAGCTTAGTCGCGAAAAGCACAGATACGCAGTATTTT
>.|TRBV9|.|TRBJ1-3
CASSVTTAGADTIYF
TGTGCCAGCAGCGTAACTACGGCAGGAGCGGACACCATATATTTT
>.|TRBV7-9|.|TRBJ1-5
CASSSSGGARQPQHF
TGTGCCAGCAGCTCCTCGGGGGGGGCTCGGCAGCCCCAGCATTTT
>TRBD2|TRBV7-6|.|TRBJ2-2
CASSFVGTSVWGANTGELFF
TGTGCCAGCAGCTTTGTGGGGACTAGCGTTTGGGGCGCGAACACCGGGGAGCTGTTTTTT
>TRBD1|TRBV27|.|TRBJ2-5
CASSLSWAGGGETQYF
TGTGCCAGCAGTTTATCTTGGGCAGGGGGCGGTGAGACCCAGTACTTC
>.|TRBV5-1|.|TRBJ1-6
CASSLAELQGVYNSPLHF
TGCGCCAGCAGCTTGGCGGAATTACAGGGAGTGTATAATTCACCCCTCCACTTT
>.|TRBV7-8|once|TRBJ2-1
CASSLVHMAYNEQFF
TGTGCCAGCAGCTTAGTCCACATGGCCTACAATGAGCAGTTCTTC
>.|TRBV4-3|.|TRBJ1-1
CASSQESGENTEAFF
TGCGCCAGCAGCCAAGAATCGGGGGAGAACACTGAAGCTTTCTTT
>TRBD1|TRBV18|.|TRBJ2-1
CASSMDRGNEQFF
TGTGCCAGCTCAATGGACAGGGGCAATGAGCAGTTCTTC
>.|TRBV5-1|.|TRBJ2-4
CASSLEGGLAKNIQYF
TGCGCCAGCAGCTTGGAAGGCGGATTAGCCAAAAACATTCAGTACTTC